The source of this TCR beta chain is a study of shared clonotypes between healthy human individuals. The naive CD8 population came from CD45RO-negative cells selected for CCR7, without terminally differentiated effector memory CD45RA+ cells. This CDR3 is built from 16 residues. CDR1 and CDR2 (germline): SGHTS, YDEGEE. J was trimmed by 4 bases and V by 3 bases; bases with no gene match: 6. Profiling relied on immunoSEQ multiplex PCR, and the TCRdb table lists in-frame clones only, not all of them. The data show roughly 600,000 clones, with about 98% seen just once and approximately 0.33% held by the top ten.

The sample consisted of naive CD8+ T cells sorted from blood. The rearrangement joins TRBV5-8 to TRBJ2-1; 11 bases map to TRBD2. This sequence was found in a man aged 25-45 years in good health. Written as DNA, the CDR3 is TGTGCCAGCAGCTCACTAGCGGGAGTTCCATACAATGAGCAGTTCTTC. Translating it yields CASSSLAGVPYNEQFF. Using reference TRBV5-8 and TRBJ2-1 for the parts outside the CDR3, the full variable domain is EAGVTQSPTHLIKTRGQQATLRCSPISGHTSVYWYQQALGLGLQFLLWYDEGEERNRGNFPPRFSGRQFPNYSSELNVNALELEDSALYLCASSSLAGVPYNEQFFGPGTRLTVL.